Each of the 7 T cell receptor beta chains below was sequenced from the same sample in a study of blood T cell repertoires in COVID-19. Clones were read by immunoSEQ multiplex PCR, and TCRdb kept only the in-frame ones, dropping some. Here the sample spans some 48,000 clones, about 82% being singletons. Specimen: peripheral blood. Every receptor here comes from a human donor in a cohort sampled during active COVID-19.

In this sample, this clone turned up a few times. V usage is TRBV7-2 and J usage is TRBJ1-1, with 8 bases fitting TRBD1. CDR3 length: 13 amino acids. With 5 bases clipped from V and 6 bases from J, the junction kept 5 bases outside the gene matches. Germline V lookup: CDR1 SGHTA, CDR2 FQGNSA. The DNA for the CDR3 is TGTGCCAGCAGCCGGGAGACAGGGGCTGAAGCTTTCTTT. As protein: CASSRETGAEAFF.

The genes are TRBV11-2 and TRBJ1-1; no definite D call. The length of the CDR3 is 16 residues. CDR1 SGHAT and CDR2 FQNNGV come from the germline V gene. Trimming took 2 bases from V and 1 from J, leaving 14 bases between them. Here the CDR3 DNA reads TGTGCCAGCAGCTTACTATTCACTGGTACGAACACTGAAGCTTTCTTT. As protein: CASSLLFTGTNTEAFF.

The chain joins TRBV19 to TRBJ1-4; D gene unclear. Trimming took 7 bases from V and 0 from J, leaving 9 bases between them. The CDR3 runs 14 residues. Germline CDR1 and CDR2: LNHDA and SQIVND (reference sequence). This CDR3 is CASNQIATNEKLFF. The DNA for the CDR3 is TGTGCCAGTAACCAGATCGCAACTAATGAAAAACTGTTTTTT.

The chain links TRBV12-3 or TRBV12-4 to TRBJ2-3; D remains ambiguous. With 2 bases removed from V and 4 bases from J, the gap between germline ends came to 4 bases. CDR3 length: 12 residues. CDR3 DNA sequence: TGTGCCAGCAGTTTACAGGCAGATACGCAGTATTTT. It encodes CASSLQADTQYF.

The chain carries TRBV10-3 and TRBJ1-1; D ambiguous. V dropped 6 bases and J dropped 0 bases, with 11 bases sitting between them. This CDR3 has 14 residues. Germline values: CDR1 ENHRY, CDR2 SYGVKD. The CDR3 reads CAIREREMNTEAFF. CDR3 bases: TGTGCCATCAGGGAGAGGGAGATGAACACTGAAGCTTTCTTT.

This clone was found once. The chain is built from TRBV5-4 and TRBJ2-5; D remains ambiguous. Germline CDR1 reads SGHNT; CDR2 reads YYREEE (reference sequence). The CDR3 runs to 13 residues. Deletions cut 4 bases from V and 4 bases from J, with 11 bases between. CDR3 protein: CASSPRAGETQYF. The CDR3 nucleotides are TGTGCCAGCAGCCCGAGAGCAGGAGAGACCCAGTACTTC.

The CDR3 DNA sequence: TGTGCTAGTGGTGGGAGCTCCTATAATTCACCCCTCCACTTT. Its translation: CASGGSSYNSPLHF. This chain joins TRBV12-5 and TRBJ1-6, with unresolved D. The CDR3 has 14 amino acids. Germline loops: CDR1 LGHNT, CDR2 FRNRAP. The germline V and J ends were trimmed by 5 bases and 0 bases, with 5 bases remaining between them. Combining the CDR3 with reference TRBV12-5 and TRBJ1-6 gives the whole variable domain DARVTQTPRHKVTEMGQEVTMRCQPILGHNTVFWYRQTMMQGLELLAYFRNRAPLDDSGMPKDRFSAEMPDATLATLKIQPSEPRDSAVYFCASGGSSYNSPLHFGNGTRLTVT.